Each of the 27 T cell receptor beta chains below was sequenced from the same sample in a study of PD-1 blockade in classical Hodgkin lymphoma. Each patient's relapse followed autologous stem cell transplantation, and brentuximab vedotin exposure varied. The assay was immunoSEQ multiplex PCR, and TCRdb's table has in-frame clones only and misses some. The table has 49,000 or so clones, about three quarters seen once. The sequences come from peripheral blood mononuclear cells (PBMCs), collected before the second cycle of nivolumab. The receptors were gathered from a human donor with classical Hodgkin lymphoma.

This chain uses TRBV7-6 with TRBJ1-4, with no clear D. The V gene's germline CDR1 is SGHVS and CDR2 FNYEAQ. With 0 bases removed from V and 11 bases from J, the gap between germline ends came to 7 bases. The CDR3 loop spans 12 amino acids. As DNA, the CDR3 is TGTGCCAGCAGCTTAGCTGTGGGGAAACTGTTTTTT. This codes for CASSLAVGKLFF.

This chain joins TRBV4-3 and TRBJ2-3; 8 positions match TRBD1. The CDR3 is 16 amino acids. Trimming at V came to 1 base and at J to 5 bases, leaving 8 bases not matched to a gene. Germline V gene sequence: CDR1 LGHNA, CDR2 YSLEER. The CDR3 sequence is CASSQARQGAIDTQYF. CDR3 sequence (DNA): TGCGCCAGCAGCCAAGCTCGCCAGGGGGCCATAGATACGCAGTATTTT.

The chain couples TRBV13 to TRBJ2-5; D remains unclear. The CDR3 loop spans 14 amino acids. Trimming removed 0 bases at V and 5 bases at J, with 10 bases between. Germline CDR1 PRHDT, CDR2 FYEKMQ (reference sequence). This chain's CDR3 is CASSLGTVGETQYF. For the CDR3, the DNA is TGTGCCAGCAGCTTAGGTACCGTTGGGGAGACCCAGTACTTC.

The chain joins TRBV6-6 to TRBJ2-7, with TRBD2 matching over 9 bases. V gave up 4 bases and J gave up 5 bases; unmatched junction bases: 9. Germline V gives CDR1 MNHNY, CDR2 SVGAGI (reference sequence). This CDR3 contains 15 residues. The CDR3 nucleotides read TGTGCCAGCAGTTCCGGTGGTAGCGGGAGCGACGAGCAGTACTTC. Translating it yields CASSSGGSGSDEQYF.

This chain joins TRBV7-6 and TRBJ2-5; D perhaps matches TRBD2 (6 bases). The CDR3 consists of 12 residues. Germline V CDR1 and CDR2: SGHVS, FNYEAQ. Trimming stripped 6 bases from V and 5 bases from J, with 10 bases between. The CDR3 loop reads CASSGGVETQYF. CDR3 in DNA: TGTGCCAGCAGTGGCGGGGTTGAGACCCAGTACTTC.

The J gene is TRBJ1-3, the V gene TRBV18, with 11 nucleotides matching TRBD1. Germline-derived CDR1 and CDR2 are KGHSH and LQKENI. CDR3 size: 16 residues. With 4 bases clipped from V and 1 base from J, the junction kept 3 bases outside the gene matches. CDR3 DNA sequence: TGTGCCAGCTCACTTGGACAGGGGGCTTCTGGAAACACCATATATTTT. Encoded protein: CASSLGQGASGNTIYF.

The CDR3 DNA reads TGTGCCAGCAGCTCCCCCGTTGAGGGGGGCGCAAGCTATGGCTACACCTTC. Translation: CASSSPVEGGASYGYTF. The V gene is TRBV5-6, the J gene TRBJ1-2, with D perhaps matching TRBD1 (6 bases). The CDR3 has 17 amino acids. The V and J ends lost 3 bases and 4 bases respectively, with 22 bases between them. The germline V gene encodes CDR1 SGHDT and CDR2 YYEEEE.

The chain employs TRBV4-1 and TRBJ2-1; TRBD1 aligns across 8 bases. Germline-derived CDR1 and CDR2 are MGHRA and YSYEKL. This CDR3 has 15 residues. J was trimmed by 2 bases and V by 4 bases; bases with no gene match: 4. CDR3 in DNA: TGCGCCAGCAGCCTACAGGGGGTTACCTACAATGAGCAGTTCTTC. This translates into CASSLQGVTYNEQFF.

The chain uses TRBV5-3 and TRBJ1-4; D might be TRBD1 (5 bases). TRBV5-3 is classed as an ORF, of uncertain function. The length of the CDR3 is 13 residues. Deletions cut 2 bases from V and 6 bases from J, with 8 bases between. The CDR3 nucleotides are TGTGCCAGAAGCTTACAGGTCGATGAAAAACTGTTTTTT. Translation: CARSLQVDEKLFF.

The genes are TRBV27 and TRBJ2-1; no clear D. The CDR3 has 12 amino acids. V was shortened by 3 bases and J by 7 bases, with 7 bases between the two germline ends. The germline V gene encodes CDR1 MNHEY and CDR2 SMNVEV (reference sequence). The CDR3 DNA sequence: TGTGCCAGCAGTTTTCCCGGAAATGAGCAGTTCTTC. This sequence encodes CASSFPGNEQFF.

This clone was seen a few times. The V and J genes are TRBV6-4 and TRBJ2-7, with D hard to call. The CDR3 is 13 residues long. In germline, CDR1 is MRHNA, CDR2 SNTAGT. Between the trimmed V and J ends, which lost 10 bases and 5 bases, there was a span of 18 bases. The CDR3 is CANPRQYGHEQYF. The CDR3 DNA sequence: TGTGCCAACCCCCGTCAGTACGGCCACGAGCAGTACTTC.

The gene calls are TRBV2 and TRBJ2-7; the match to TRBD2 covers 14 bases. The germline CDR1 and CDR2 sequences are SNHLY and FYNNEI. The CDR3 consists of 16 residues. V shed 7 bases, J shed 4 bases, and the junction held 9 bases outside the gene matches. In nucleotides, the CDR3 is TGTGCCAGCACCTGGGGGACTAGCGGGGGAGCTTACGAGCAGTACTTC. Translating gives CASTWGTSGGAYEQYF.

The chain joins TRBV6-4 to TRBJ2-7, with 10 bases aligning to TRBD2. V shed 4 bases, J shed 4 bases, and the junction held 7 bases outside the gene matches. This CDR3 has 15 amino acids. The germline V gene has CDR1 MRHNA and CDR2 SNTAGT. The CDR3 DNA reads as TGTGCCAGCAGTGTTGCTAGCGGGAGCAAATACGAGCAGTACTTC. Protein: CASSVASGSKYEQYF.

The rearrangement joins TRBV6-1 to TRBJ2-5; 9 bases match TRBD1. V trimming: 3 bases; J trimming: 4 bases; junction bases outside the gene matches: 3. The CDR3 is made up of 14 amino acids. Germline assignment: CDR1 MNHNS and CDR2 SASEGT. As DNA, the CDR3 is TGTGCCAGCAGTGACACAGGGGGCAGAGAGACCCAGTACTTC. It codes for CASSDTGGRETQYF.

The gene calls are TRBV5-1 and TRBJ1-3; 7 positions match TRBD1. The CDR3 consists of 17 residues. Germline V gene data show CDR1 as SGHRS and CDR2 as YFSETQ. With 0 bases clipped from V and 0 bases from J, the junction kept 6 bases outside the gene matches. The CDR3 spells CASSLARGASSGNTIYF. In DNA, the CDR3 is TGCGCCAGCAGCTTGGCCAGGGGGGCTAGCTCTGGAAACACCATATATTTT.

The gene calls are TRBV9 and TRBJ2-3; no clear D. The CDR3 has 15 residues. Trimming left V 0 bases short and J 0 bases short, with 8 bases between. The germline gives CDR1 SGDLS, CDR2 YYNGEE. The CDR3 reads CASSVGLPSTDTQYF. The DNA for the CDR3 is TGTGCCAGCAGCGTAGGGCTGCCTAGCACAGATACGCAGTATTTT.

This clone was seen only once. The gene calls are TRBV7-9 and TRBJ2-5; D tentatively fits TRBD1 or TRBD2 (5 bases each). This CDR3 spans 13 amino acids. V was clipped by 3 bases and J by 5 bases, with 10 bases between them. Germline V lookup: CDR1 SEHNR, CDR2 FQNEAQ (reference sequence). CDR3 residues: CASSFRGRETQYF. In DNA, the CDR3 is TGTGCCAGCAGCTTCCGGGGACGGGAGACCCAGTACTTC.

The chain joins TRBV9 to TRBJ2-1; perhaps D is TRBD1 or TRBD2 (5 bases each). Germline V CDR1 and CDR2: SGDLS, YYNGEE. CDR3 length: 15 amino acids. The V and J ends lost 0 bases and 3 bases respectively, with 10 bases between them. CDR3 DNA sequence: TGTGCCAGCAGCGTAGTCACTGGGGGCTACAATGAGCAGTTCTTC. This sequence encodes CASSVVTGGYNEQFF.

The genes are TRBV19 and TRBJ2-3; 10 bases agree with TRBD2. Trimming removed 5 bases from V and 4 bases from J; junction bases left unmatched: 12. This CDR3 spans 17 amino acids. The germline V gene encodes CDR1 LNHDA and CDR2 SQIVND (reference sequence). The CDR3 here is CASSFQGSGRASDTQYF. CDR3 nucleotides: TGTGCCAGTAGTTTCCAGGGGAGCGGGAGGGCCTCAGATACGCAGTATTTT. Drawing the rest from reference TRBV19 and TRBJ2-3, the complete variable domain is DGGITQSPKYLFRKEGQNVTLSCEQNLNHDAMYWYRQDPGQGLRLIYYSQIVNDFQKGDIAEGYSVSREKKESFPLTVTSAQKNPTAFYLCASSFQGSGRASDTQYFGPGTRLTVL.

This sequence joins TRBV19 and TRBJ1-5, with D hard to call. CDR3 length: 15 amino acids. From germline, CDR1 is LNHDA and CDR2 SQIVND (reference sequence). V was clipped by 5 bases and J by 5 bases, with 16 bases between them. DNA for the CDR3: TGTGCCAGTAGTCTTATTCAGCCCACTTATCAGCCCCAGCATTTT. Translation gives CASSLIQPTYQPQHF.

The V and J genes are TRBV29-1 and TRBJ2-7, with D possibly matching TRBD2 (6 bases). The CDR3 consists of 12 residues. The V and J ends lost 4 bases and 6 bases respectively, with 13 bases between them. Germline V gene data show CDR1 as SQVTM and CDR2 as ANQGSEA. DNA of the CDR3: TGCAGCGTTGGTCTGACTAGAGGCGAGCAGTACTTC. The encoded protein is CSVGLTRGEQYF.

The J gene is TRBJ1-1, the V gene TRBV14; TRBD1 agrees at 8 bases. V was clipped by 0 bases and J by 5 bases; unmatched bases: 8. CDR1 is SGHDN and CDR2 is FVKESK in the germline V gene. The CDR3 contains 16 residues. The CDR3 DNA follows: TGTGCCAGCAGCCAAGACCAGGGGGCGGTGTGGACTGAAGCTTTCTTT. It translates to CASSQDQGAVWTEAFF.

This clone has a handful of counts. CDR3 loop: CATTGYRTGTDEQFF. The DNA of the CDR3 is TGTGCCACCACCGGATATCGGACGGGCACCGATGAGCAGTTCTTC. The rearrangement uses TRBV10-3 and TRBJ2-1; D is undetermined. This CDR3 has 15 amino acids. V was shortened by 10 bases and J by 8 bases, with 24 bases between the two germline ends. Germline CDR1 reads ENHRY; CDR2 reads SYGVKD.

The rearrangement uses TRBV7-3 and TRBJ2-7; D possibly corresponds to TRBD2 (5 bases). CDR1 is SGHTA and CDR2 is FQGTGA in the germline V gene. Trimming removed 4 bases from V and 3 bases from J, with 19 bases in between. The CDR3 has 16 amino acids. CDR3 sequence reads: CASSWLLGSCVYEQYF. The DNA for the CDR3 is TGTGCCAGCAGCTGGCTACTGGGGAGTTGCGTCTACGAGCAGTACTTC.

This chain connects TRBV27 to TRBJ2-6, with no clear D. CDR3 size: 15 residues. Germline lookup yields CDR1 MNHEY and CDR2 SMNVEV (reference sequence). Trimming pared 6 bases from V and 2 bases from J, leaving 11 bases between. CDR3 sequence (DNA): TGTGCCAGCAGCATACTGGGCCCTGGGGCCAACGTCCTGACTTTC. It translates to CASSILGPGANVLTF.

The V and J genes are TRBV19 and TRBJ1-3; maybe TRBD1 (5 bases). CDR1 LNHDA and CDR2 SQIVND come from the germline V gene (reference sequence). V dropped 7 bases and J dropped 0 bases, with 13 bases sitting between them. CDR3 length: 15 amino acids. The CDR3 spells CASKRQLSSGNTIYF. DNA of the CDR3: TGTGCCAGTAAGAGACAGTTAAGCTCTGGAAACACCATATATTTT.

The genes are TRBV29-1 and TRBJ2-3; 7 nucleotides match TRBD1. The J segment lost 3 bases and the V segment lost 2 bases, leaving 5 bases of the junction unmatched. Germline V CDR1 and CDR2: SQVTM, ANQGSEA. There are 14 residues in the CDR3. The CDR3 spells CSVELGGWTDTQYF. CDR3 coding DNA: TGCAGCGTTGAATTAGGGGGCTGGACAGATACGCAGTATTTT.